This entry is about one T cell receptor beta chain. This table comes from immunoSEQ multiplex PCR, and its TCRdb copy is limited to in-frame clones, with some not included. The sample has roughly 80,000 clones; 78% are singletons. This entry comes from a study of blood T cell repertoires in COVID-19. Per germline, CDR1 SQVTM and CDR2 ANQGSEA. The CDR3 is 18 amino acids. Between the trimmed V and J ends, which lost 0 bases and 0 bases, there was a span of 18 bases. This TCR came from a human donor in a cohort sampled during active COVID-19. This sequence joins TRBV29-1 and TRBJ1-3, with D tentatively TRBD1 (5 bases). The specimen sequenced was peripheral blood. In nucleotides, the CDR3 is TGCAGCGTTGAAGATTCCTCAACTCGAGACAGCTCTGGAAACACCATATATTTT. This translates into CSVEDSSTRDSSGNTIYF.